The 5 T cell receptor beta chains below come from one sample, sequenced in a study of shared clonotypes between healthy human individuals. Libraries were prepared by immunoSEQ multiplex PCR; TCRdb keeps only in-frame clonotypes and omits some of them. This sample has over a million clones; more than 60% occur once, and the top ten carry over 1.3%. The material sequenced was memory CD4+ T cells sorted from blood. Regarding subset: CD45RA-negative fraction. The receptors shown here come from a man aged 18 to 30 in good health.

The chain is built from TRBV11-2 and TRBJ1-1; TRBD1 matches 11 bases. Unmatched junction bases numbered 4, after V lost 1 base and J lost 6 bases. Germline V gene data show CDR1 as SGHAT and CDR2 as FQNNGV. The CDR3 extends over 15 amino acids. The CDR3 DNA sequence: TGTGCCAGCAGCTTAGGGACAGGGGGCATATCTGAAGCTTTCTTT. Its protein is CASSLGTGGISEAFF.

The CDR3 here is CAIRSGTSPTDTQYF. The CDR3 DNA follows: TGTGCCATCAGATCCGGGACTAGTCCCACAGATACGCAGTATTTT. The rearrangement joins TRBV10-3 to TRBJ2-3, with TRBD2 matching over 8 bases. Germline lookup yields CDR1 ENHRY and CDR2 SYGVKD. The V gene end was trimmed by 6 bases and the J gene end by 2 bases; junction bases not matched to a gene: 7. CDR3 length equals 15 residues.

V is TRBV5-6 and J is TRBJ2-5, with TRBD1 matching 8 bases. Germline V gene lookup returns CDR1 SGHDT and CDR2 YYEEEE. The ends lost 4 bases at V and 2 bases at J; junction bases unmatched: 4. This CDR3 comprises 14 residues. CDR3 region: CASSADRVQETQYF. The DNA for the CDR3 is TGTGCCAGCAGCGCGGACAGGGTTCAAGAGACCCAGTACTTC.

The chain recombines TRBV5-1 with TRBJ2-1; 11 bases fit TRBD2. V lost 5 bases to trimming and J lost 4 bases; unmatched junction nucleotides: 5. Per germline, CDR1 SGHRS and CDR2 YFSETQ. There are 15 residues in the CDR3. CDR3 amino acids: CASREASGRYNEQFF. CDR3 sequence (DNA): TGCGCCAGCAGGGAGGCTAGCGGGAGGTACAATGAGCAGTTCTTC.

The rearrangement links TRBV7-6 to TRBJ2-2; 11 bases line up with TRBD2. Germline CDR1 is SGHVS and CDR2 is FNYEAQ. The CDR3 runs 18 residues. V lost 5 bases to trimming and J lost 0 bases; unmatched junction nucleotides: 8. CDR3 residues: CASSRELAGATNTGELFF. In nucleotides, the CDR3 is TGTGCCAGCAGCCGTGAACTAGCGGGGGCCACGAACACCGGGGAGCTGTTTTTT.